Described below is a single TCR beta chain sequence and its context. What it binds is not known. Together with a sample-barcoded 5' primer, a J-beta primer mix was included in a second PCR lasting roughly 7 to 11 cycles. The study obtained at least 3 million CDR3-containing paired-end reads from every sample. TCRdb re-analysed the 5' RACE reads in MiXCR, keeping a single row per CDR3 protein. The sample carries over 1,200,000 distinct CDR3 sequences, around 55% recorded once. The data originate from a study of blood T cells in healthy people across ages. Whole-study findings and limits: The long-lived group displayed more naive CD4+ cells, plus higher diversity, than the aged donors did.

The CDR3 has 17 residues. V trimming: 1 base; J trimming: 4 bases; junction bases outside the gene matches: 13. The V gene's germline CDR1 is DFQATT and CDR2 SNEGSKA (reference sequence). Per individual sample, total RNA of at least 5 micrograms was extracted. The chain carries TRBV20-1 and TRBJ1-2; TRBD1 agrees at 9 bases. What was sequenced was blood. This sequence originates from a young man in good health. The DNA for the CDR3 is TGCAGTGCTAGAGCCCATTCCAACAGGGGGCCCGTCTATGGCTACACCTTC. Protein sequence: CSARAHSNRGPVYGYTF.